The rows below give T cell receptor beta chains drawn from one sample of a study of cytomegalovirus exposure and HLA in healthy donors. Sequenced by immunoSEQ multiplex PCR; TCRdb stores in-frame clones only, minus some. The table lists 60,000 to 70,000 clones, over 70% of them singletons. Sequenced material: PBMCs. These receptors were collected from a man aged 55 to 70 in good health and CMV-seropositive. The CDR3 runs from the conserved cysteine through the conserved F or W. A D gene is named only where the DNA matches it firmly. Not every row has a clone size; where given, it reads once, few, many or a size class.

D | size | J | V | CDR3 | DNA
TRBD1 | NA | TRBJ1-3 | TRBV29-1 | CSASQGTAGNTIYF | TGCAGCGCCTCACAGGGGACAGCTGGAAACACCATATATTTT
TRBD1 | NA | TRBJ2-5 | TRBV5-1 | CASSLDRGRLGTQYF | TGCGCCAGCAGCTTGGACAGGGGGCGTTTGGGCACCCAGTACTTC
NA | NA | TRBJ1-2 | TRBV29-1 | CSVEFQRNRAYYGYTF | TGCAGCGTTGAATTTCAAAGGAACAGGGCCTACTATGGCTACACCTTC
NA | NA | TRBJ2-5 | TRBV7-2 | CASSLSHTQETQYF | TGTGCCAGCAGCTTATCACATACCCAAGAGACCCAGTACTTC
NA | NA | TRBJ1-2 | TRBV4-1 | CASSQDRDYGYTF | TGCGCCAGCAGCCAAGACAGGGACTATGGCTACACCTTC
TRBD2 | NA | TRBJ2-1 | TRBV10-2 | CASSESGTSGNEQFF | TGCGCCAGCAGTGAGTCCGGGACTAGCGGGAATGAGCAGTTCTTC
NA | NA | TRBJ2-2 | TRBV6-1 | CASSESPLNTGELFF | TGTGCCAGCAGTGAATCTCCTCTGAACACCGGGGAGCTGTTTTTT
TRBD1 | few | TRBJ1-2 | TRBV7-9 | CASSLQDRGLSGYTF | TGTGCCAGCAGCTTACAAGACAGGGGGCTTAGTGGCTACACCTTC
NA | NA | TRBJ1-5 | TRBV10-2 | CASSEGGPNGNQPQHF | TGCGCCAGCAGTGAGGGCGGTCCGAACGGTAATCAGCCCCAGCATTTT
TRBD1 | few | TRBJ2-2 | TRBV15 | CATSRDGPGTENTGELFF | TGTGCCACCAGCAGAGATGGCCCCGGGACAGAAAACACCGGGGAGCTGTTTTTT
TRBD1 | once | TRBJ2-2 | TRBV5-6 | CASSWGQGASTGELFF | TGTGCCAGCAGCTGGGGACAGGGGGCTAGCACCGGGGAGCTGTTTTTT
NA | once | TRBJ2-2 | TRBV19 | CASSGNTGELFF | TGTGCCAGTAGCGGTAACACCGGGGAGCTGTTTTTT
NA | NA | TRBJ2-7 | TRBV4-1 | CASSGHEGEQYF | TGCGCCAGCAGCGGACACGAAGGGGAGCAGTACTTC
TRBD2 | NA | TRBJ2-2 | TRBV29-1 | CSAQRLAGGTTGELFF | TGCAGCGCCCAGCGCCTAGCGGGTGGGACGACCGGGGAGCTGTTTTTT
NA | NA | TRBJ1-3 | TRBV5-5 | CASSLNSPGNTIYF | TGTGCCAGCAGCTTGAACAGCCCTGGAAACACCATATATTTT
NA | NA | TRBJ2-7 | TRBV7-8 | CASSFRFYEQYF | TGTGCCAGCAGCTTCAGGTTCTACGAGCAGTACTTC
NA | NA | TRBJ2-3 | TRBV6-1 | CASLNGMSDTQYF | TGTGCCTCCCTCAACGGTATGTCAGATACGCAGTATTTT
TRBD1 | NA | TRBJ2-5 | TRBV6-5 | CASRARTGLQTQYF | TGTGCCAGCAGAGCGAGGACAGGCCTCCAGACCCAGTACTTC
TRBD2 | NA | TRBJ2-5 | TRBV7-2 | CASSLGLAGSQETQYF | TGTGCCAGCAGCTTAGGACTAGCGGGGTCCCAAGAGACCCAGTACTTC
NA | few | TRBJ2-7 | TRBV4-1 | CASSQGGSYEQYF | TGCGCCAGCAGCCAAGGCGGCTCCTACGAGCAGTACTTC
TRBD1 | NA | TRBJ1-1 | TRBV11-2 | CASSTDRLAKGEAFF | TGTGCCAGCAGTACGGACAGGCTGGCAAAGGGGGAAGCTTTCTTT
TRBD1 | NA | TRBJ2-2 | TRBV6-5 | CASRPDRGRTGELFF | TGTGCCAGCAGGCCTGACAGGGGGAGAACCGGGGAGCTGTTTTTT
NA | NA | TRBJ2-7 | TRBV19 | CASSIGQRTYEQYF | TGTGCCAGTAGTATTGGACAGCGGACCTACGAGCAGTACTTC
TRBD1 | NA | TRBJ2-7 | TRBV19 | CASSVGTGNEQYF | TGTGCCAGTAGTGTCGGGACAGGTAACGAGCAGTACTTC
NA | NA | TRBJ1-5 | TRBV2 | CASSERRGDNQPQHF | TGTGCCAGCAGTGAACGGCGGGGGGACAATCAGCCCCAGCATTTT
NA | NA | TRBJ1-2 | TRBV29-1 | CSVEVTMGYTF | TGCAGCGTTGAGGTAACAATGGGCTACACCTTC
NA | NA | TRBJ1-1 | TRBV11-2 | CASSPATTTGNTEAFF | TGTGCCAGCAGCCCCGCGACTACGACAGGGAACACTGAAGCTTTCTTT
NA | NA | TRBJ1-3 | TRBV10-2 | CASSESWATGNTIYF | TGCGCCAGCAGTGAGTCGTGGGCAACTGGAAACACCATATATTTT
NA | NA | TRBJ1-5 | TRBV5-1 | CASSEGGGNQPQHF | TGCGCCAGCAGCGAGGGGGGGGGCAATCAGCCCCAGCATTTT
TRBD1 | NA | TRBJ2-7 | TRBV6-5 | CASLRDRVSYEQYF | TGTGCCAGCCTCCGGGACAGGGTGTCCTACGAGCAGTACTTC
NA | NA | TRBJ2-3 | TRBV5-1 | CASGPGRSPPDTQYF | TGCGCCAGCGGCCCGGGGAGGAGCCCGCCAGATACGCAGTATTTT
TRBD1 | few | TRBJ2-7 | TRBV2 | CASSENQGAYEQYF | TGTGCCAGCAGTGAAAACCAGGGGGCCTACGAGCAGTACTTC
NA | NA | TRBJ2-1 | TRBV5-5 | CASSFEQLYNEQFF | TGTGCCAGCAGCTTTGAACAGCTCTACAATGAGCAGTTCTTC
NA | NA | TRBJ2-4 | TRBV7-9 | CASSPGLSLHIQYF | TGTGCCAGCAGCCCGGGACTCTCTCTCCACATTCAGTACTTC
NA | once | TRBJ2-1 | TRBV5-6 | CASSLGPVQSSYNEQFF | TGTGCCAGCAGCTTGGGGCCCGTACAGAGCTCCTACAATGAGCAGTTCTTC
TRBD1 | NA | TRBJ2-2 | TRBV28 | CASTPRDRDTGELFF | TGTGCCAGCACCCCTAGAGACAGGGACACCGGGGAGCTGTTTTTT
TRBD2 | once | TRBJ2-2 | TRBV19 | CASSTSGSPTGELFF | TGTGCCAGTAGTACGAGCGGGAGTCCCACCGGGGAGCTGTTTTTT
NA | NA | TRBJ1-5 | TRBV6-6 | CASSYSQIQPQHF | TGTGCCAGCAGTTACTCGCAGATCCAGCCCCAGCATTTT
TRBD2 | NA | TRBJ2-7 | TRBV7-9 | CASSSGLAGYEQYF | TGTGCCAGCAGCAGTGGGCTAGCGGGCTACGAGCAGTACTTC
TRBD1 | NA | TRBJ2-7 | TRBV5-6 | CASSLGGTVTYEQYF | TGTGCCAGCAGCTTGGGAGGGACAGTTACCTACGAGCAGTACTTC
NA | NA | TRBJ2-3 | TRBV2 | CASSLGLSDTQYF | TGTGCCAGCAGCCTGGGACTTTCAGATACGCAGTATTTT
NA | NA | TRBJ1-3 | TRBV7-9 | CASSSSGDTIYF | TGTGCCAGCAGCTCTTCGGGAGACACCATATATTTT
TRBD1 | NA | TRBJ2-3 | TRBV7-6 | CASSSTGGSDTQYF | TGTGCCAGCAGCTCAACAGGGGGCTCGGATACGCAGTATTTT
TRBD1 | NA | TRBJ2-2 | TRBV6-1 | CASNRQGIDTGELFF | TGTGCCAGCAATCGACAGGGGATCGACACCGGGGAGCTGTTTTTT
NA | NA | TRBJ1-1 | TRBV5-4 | CASSSWNRVNTEAFF | TGTGCCAGCAGCTCGTGGAACAGAGTCAACACTGAAGCTTTCTTT
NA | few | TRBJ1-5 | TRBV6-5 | CASRGGDNQPQHF | TGTGCCAGCAGGGGGGGGGACAATCAACCCCAGCATTTT
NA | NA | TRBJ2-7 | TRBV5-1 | CASSRRGQPYEQYF | TGCGCCAGCAGCCGCCGGGGACAACCCTACGAGCAGTACTTC
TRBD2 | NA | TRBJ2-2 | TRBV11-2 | CASSLGGRAHTGELFF | TGTGCCAGCAGCTTAGGCGGGAGGGCCCACACCGGGGAGCTGTTTTTT
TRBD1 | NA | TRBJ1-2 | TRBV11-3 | CASSLDPGGLYGYTF | TGTGCCAGCAGCTTAGACCCAGGGGGCTTGTATGGCTACACCTTC
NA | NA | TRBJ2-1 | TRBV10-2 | CASSEVVARDEQFF | TGCGCCAGCAGTGAGGTGGTCGCTCGGGATGAGCAGTTCTTC